A selection of T cell receptor beta chains follows, all from one sample in a study of blood T cells in healthy people across ages. MiXCR was run by TCRdb on the 5' RACE reads, yielding one entry per CDR3 protein. The table shows roughly 1.9 million distinct CDR3 sequences, with around 42% occurring only once. Sequencing was performed on blood. The receptors stem from a human donor in good health. CDR3s include the opening cysteine and the closing phenylalanine or tryptophan. The D gene is left open where the match is weak. Clone size is not always given. Where it is, it says once, few, many or a class for expanded clones.

.	17	TRBV12-3/TRBV12-4	TRBJ1-4	.	TGTGCCAGCAGTGGAGAGACACGTGGAGGGCCCAATGAAAAACTGTTTTTT	CASSGETRGGPNEKLFF
.	12	TRBV7-9	TRBJ1-1	.	TGTGCCAGCAGCTTAGACCTATATCAAGCTTTCTTT	CASSLDLYQAFF
few	17	TRBV13	TRBJ1-2	TRBD1	TGTGCCAGCAGCTTAGAGATCCTGGGACAGGGGAACTATGGCTACACCTTC	CASSLEILGQGNYGYTF
.	13	TRBV7-8	TRBJ2-1	.	TGTGCCAGCGAAGGGGGGGCCTACAATGAGCAGTTCTTC	CASEGGAYNEQFF
few	15	TRBV20-1	TRBJ2-5	.	TGCAGTGCTAGAAAACAGGGTCAATTAGGGGAGACCCAGTACTTC	CSARKQGQLGETQYF
.	14	TRBV4-2	TRBJ1-4	.	TGTGCCAGCAGACCTACAGGCGACAATGAAAAACTGTTTTTT	CASRPTGDNEKLFF
.	14	TRBV7-2	TRBJ1-6	TRBD1	TGTGCCAGCAGCACCGACAGGGGAGTTTCACCCCTCCACTTT	CASSTDRGVSPLHF
few	13	TRBV6-1	TRBJ2-1	.	TGTGCCAGCAGTCCTTCTGGCCCCAATGAGCAGTTCTTC	CASSPSGPNEQFF
.	15	TRBV12-3/TRBV12-4	TRBJ2-7	TRBD1	TGTGCCAGCAGTTTGCCTAGGACAGGGTTTGACGAGCAGTACTTC	CASSLPRTGFDEQYF
.	14	TRBV19	TRBJ2-1	TRBD2	TGTGCCAGTAGTCCCACCGGGACTATGGGTGAGCAGTTCTTC	CASSPTGTMGEQFF
.	13	TRBV5-6	TRBJ1-1	.	TGTGCCAGCAGCTTGGATCTTGCGCAGGAAGCTTTCTTT	CASSLDLAQEAFF
few	14	TRBV29-1	TRBJ2-5	TRBD1	TGCAGCGTCGATCGGAACAGGGGACAAGAGACCCAGTACTTC	CSVDRNRGQETQYF
many	15	TRBV9	TRBJ2-7	.	TGTGCCAGCAGCGTCCTCGGGGCGGGAACCTACGAGCAGTACTTC	CASSVLGAGTYEQYF
.	15	TRBV12-3/TRBV12-4	TRBJ2-7	.	TGTGCCAGCAGTTTCTCGGGGACCAGGGTCTACGAGCAGTACTTC	CASSFSGTRVYEQYF
many	12	TRBV7-3	TRBJ2-1	.	TGTGCCAGCAGCTTACGCCCGGGTGAGCAGTTCTTC	CASSLRPGEQFF
once	18	TRBV11-2	TRBJ2-4	TRBD2	TGTGCCAGCAGCTTAACTAGCGGGGTTATTCTAGCCAAAATCATTCAGTACTTC	CASSLTSGVILAKIIQYF
.	15	TRBV5-1	TRBJ2-4	.	TGCGCCAGCAGCCATGATACGGGACGGAACAATGAGCAGTACTTC	CASSHDTGRNNEQYF